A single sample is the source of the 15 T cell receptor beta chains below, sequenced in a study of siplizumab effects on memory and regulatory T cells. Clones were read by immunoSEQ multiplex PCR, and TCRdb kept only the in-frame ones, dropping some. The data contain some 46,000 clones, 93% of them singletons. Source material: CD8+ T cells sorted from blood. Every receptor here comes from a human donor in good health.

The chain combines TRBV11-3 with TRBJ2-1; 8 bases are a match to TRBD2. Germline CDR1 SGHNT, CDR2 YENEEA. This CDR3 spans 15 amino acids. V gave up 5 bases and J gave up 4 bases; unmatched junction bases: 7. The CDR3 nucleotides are TGTGCCAGCAGCATAGCGGGGAGAGGGTACAATGAGCAGTTCTTC. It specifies CASSIAGRGYNEQFF.

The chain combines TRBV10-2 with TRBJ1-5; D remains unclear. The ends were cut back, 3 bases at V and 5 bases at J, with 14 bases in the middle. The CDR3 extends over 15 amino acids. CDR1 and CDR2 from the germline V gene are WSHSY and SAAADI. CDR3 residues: CASSEGPTYDQPQHF. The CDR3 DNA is TGCGCCAGCAGTGAAGGTCCCACCTACGATCAGCCCCAGCATTTT.

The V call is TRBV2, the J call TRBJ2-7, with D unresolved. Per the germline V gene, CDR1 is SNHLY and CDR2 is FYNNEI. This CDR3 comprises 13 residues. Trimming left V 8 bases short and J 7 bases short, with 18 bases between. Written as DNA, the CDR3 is TGTGCCAGCTGGGGTACGGACGCCTGGGAGCAGTACTTC. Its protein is CASWGTDAWEQYF.

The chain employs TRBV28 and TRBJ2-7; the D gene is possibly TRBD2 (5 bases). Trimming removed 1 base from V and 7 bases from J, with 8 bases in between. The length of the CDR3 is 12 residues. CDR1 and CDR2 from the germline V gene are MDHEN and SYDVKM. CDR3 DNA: TGTGCCAGCAGTTTATCGGGGTTTGAGCAGTACTTC. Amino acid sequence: CASSLSGFEQYF. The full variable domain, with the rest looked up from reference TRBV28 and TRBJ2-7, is DVKVTQSSRYLVKRTGEKVFLECVQDMDHENMFWYRQDPGLGLRLIYFSYDVKMKEKGDIPEGYSVSREKKERFSLILESASTNQTSMYLCASSLSGFEQYFGPGTRLTVT.

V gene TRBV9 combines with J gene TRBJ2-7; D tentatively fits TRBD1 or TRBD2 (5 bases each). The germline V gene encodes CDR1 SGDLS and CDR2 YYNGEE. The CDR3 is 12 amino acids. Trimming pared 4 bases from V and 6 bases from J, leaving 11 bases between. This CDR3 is CASSRGEGEQYF. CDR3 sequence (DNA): TGTGCCAGCAGCAGAGGGGAAGGCGAGCAGTACTTC.

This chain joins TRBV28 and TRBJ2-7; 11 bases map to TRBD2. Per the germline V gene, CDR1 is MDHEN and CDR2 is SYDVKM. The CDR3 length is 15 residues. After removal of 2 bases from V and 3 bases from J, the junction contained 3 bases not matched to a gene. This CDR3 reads CASSLNSGRVYEQYF. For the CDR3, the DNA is TGTGCCAGCAGTTTAAATAGCGGGAGGGTCTACGAGCAGTACTTC.

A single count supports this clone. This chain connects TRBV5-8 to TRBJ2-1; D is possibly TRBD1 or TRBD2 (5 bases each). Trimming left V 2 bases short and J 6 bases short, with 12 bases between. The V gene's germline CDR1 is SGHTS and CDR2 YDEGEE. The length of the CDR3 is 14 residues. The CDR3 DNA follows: TGTGCCAGCAGCTTAAGGGGCGGACTCAATGAGCAGTTCTTC. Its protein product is CASSLRGGLNEQFF.

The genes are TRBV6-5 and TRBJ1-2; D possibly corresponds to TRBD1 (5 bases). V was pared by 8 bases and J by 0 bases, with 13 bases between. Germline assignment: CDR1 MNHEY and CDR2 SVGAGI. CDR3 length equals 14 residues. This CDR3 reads CASRDPGTNYGYTF. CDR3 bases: TGTGCCAGCCGGGACCCGGGGACTAACTATGGCTACACCTTC.

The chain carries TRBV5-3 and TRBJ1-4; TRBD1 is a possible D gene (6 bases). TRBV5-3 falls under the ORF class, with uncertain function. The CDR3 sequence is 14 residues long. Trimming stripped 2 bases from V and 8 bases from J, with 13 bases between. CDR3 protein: CARSFWDMGEKLFF. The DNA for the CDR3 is TGTGCCAGAAGCTTTTGGGACATGGGAGAAAAACTGTTTTTT.

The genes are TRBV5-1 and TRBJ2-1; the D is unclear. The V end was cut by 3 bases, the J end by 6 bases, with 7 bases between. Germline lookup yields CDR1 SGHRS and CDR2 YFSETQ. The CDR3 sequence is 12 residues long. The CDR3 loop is CASSSPRNEQFF. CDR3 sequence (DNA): TGCGCCAGCAGCTCGCCCCGCAATGAGCAGTTCTTC. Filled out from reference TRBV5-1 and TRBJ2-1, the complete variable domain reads KAGVTQTPRYLIKTRGQQVTLSCSPISGHRSVSWYQQTPGQGLQFLFEYFSETQRNKGNFPGRFSGRQFSNSRSEMNVSTLELGDSALYLCASSSPRNEQFFGPGTRLTVL.

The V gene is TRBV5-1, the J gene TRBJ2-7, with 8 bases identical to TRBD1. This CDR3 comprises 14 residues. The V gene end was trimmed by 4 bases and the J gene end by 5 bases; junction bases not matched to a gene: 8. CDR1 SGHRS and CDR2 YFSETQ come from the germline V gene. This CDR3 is CASSAGQGLDEQYF. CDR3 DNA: TGCGCCAGCAGCGCCGGACAGGGTTTGGACGAGCAGTACTTC.

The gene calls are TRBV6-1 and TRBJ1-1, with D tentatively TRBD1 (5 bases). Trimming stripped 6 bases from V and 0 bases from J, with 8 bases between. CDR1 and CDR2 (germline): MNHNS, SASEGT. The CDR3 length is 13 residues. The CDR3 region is CASSRGVNTEAFF. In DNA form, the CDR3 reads TGTGCCAGCAGCAGAGGGGTGAACACTGAAGCTTTCTTT.

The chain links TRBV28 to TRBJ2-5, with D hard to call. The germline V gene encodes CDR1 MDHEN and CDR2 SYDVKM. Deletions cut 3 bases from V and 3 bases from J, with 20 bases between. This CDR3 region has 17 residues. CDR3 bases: TGTGCCAGCAGTTTTAGCCGGCGCCCGGTGGTTAAAGAGACCCAGTACTTC. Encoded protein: CASSFSRRPVVKETQYF.

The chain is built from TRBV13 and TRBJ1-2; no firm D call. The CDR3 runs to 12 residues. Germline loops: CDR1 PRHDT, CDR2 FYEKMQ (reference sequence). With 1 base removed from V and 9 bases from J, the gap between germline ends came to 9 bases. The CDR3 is CASSLDRGSYTF. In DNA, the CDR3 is TGTGCCAGCAGCTTAGATCGCGGCAGCTACACCTTC. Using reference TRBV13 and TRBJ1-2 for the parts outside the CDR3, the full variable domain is AAGVIQSPRHLIKEKRETATLKCYPIPRHDTVYWYQQGPGQDPQFLISFYEKMQSDKGSIPDRFSAQQFSDYHSELNMSSLELGDSALYFCASSLDRGSYTFGSGTRLTVV.

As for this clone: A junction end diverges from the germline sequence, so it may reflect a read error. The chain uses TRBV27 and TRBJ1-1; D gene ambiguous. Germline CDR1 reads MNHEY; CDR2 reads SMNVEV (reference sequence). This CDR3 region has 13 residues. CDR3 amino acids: CASSLYRFTEAFF. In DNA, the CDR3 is TGTGCCAGCAGCTTATATCGTTTCACTGAAGCTTTCTTT.